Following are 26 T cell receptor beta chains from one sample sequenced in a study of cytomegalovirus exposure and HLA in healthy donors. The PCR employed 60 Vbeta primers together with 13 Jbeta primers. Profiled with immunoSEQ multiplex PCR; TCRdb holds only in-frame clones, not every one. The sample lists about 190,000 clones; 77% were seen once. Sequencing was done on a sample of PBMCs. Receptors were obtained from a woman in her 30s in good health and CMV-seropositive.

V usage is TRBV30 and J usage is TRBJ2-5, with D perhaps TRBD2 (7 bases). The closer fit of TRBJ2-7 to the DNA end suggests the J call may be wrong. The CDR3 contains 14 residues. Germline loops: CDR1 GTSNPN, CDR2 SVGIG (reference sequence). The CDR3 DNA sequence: TGTGCCTGGAGTGCGGGGGGCTTCTCCTACGAGCAGTACTTC. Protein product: CAWSAGGFSYEQYF.

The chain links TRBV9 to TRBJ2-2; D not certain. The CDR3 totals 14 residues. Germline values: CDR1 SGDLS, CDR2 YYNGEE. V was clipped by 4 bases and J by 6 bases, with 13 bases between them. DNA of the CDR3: TGTGCCAGCAGCCAACTCCCAGGTTCCGGGGAGCTGTTTTTT. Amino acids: CASSQLPGSGELFF.

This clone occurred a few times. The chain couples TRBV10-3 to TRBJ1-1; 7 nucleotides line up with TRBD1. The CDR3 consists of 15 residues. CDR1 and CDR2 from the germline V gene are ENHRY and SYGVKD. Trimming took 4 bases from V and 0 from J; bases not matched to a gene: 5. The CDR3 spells CAISGEQGLNTEAFF. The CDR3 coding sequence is TGTGCCATCAGTGGAGAACAGGGGTTGAACACTGAAGCTTTCTTT.

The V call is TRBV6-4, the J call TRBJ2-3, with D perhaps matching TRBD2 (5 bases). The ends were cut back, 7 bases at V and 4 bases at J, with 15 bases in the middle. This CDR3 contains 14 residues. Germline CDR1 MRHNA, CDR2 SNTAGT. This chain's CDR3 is CASKSGSGADTQYF. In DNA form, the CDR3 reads TGTGCCAGCAAGAGTGGGAGTGGGGCAGATACGCAGTATTTT.

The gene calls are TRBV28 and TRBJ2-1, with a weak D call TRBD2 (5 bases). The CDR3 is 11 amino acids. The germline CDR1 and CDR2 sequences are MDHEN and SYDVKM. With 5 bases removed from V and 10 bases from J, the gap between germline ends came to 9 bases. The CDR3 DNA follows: TGTGCCAGCAGTCAACCGGGGGAGCAGTTCTTC. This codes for CASSQPGEQFF.

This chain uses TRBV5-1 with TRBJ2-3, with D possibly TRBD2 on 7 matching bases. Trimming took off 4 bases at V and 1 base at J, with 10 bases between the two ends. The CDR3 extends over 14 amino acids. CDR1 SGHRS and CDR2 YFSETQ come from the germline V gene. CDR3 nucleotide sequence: TGCGCCAGCAGCCGCGGGGGCCGCACAGATACGCAGTATTTT. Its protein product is CASSRGGRTDTQYF.

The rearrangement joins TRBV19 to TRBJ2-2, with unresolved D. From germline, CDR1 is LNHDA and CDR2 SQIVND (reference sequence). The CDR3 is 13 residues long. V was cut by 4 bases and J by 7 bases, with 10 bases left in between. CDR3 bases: TGTGCCAGTAGTACTCAATACGGCGGGGAGCTGTTTTTT. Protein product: CASSTQYGGELFF.

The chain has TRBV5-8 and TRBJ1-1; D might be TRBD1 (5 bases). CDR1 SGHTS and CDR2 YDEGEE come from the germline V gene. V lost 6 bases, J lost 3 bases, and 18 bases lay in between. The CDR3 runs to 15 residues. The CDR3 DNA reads TGTGCCAGCACCCCACCGGGGGTTAGACACACTGAAGCTTTCTTT. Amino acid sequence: CASTPPGVRHTEAFF.

CDR3 residues: CASSLLIAGGSYEQYF. The CDR3 DNA is TGTGCCAGCAGCCTACTAATAGCGGGAGGCTCCTACGAGCAGTACTTC. J is TRBJ2-7 and V is TRBV7-9, with TRBD2 matching 10 bases. The CDR3 has 16 amino acids. Germline V lookup: CDR1 SEHNR, CDR2 FQNEAQ (reference sequence). The J segment lost 0 bases and the V segment lost 5 bases, leaving 7 bases of the junction unmatched.

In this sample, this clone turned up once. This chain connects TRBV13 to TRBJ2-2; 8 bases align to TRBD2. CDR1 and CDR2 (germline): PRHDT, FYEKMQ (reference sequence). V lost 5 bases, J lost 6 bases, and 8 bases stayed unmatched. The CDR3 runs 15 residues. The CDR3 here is CASSKYGGAAGELFF. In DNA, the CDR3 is TGTGCCAGCAGCAAATACGGGGGGGCCGCCGGGGAGCTGTTTTTT. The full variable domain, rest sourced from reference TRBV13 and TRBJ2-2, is AAGVIQSPRHLIKEKRETATLKCYPIPRHDTVYWYQQGPGQDPQFLISFYEKMQSDKGSIPDRFSAQQFSDYHSELNMSSLELGDSALYFCASSKYGGAAGELFFGEGSRLTVL.

The CDR3 coding sequence is TGTGCCAGCATGGATGGGCGAAACTATGGCTACACCTTC. Translated, it gives CASMDGRNYGYTF. This sequence joins TRBV28 and TRBJ1-2; D is ambiguous. The CDR3 length is 13 residues. Germline V lookup: CDR1 MDHEN, CDR2 SYDVKM. Trimming took 7 bases from V and 2 from J, leaving 11 bases between them.

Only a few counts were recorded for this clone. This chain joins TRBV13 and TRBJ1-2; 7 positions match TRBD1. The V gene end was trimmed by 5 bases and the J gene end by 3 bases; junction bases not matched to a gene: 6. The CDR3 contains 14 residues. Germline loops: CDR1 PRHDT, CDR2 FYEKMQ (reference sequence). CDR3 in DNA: TGTGCCAGCAGCACCCGACAGGGCTACTATGGCTACACCTTC. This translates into CASSTRQGYYGYTF. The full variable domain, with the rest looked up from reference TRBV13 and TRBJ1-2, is AAGVIQSPRHLIKEKRETATLKCYPIPRHDTVYWYQQGPGQDPQFLISFYEKMQSDKGSIPDRFSAQQFSDYHSELNMSSLELGDSALYFCASSTRQGYYGYTFGSGTRLTVV.

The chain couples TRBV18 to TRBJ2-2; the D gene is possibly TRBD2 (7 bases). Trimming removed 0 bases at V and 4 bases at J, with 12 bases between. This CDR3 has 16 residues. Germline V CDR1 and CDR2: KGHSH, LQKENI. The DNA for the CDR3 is TGTGCCAGCTCACCACCGGGGGGGCGGCTCACCGGGGAGCTGTTTTTT. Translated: CASSPPGGRLTGELFF. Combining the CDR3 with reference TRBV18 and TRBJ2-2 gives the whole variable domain NAGVMQNPRHLVRRRGQEARLRCSPMKGHSHVYWYRQLPEEGLKFMVYLQKENIIDESGMPKERFSAEFPKEGPSILRIQQVVRGDSAAYFCASSPPGGRLTGELFFGEGSRLTVL.

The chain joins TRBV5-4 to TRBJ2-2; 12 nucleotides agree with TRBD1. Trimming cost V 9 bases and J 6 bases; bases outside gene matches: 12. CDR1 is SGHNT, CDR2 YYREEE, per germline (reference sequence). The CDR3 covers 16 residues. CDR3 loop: CATQISGTGGAGELFF. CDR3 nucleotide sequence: TGTGCCACCCAGATATCCGGGACAGGGGGCGCCGGGGAGCTGTTTTTT.

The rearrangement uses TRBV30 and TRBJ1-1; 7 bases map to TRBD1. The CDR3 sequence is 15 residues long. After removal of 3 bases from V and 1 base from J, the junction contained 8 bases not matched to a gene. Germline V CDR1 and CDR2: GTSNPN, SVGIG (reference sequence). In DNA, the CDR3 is TGTGCCTGGAGAAGACAGGGAGCACGGAACACTGAAGCTTTCTTT. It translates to CAWRRQGARNTEAFF.

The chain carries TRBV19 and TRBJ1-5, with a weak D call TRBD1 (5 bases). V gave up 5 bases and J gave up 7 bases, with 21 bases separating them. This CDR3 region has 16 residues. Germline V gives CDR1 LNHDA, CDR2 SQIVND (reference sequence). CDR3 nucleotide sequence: TGTGCCAGTAGTCTATTTCGGGGGGGGACGGAACAGCCCCAGCATTTT. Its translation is CASSLFRGGTEQPQHF.

CDR3 sequence: CASRGTGPYEQYF. The CDR3 nucleotides read TGTGCCAGCAGGGGGACAGGGCCCTACGAGCAGTACTTC. The rearrangement joins TRBV28 to TRBJ2-7, with 9 nucleotides matching TRBD1. The junction had 2 bases not matched to a gene; V was cut back by 6 bases and J by 2 bases. Germline loops: CDR1 MDHEN, CDR2 SYDVKM. This CDR3 contains 13 residues.

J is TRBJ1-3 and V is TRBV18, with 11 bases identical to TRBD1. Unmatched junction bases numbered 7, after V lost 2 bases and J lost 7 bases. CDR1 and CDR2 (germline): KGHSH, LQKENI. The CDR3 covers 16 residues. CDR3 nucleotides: TGTGCCAGCTCACCAAGCCGGGACAGGGGGGATAACACCATATATTTT. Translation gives CASSPSRDRGDNTIYF. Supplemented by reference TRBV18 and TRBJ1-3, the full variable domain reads NAGVMQNPRHLVRRRGQEARLRCSPMKGHSHVYWYRQLPEEGLKFMVYLQKENIIDESGMPKERFSAEFPKEGPSILRIQQVVRGDSAAYFCASSPSRDRGDNTIYFGEGSWLTVV.

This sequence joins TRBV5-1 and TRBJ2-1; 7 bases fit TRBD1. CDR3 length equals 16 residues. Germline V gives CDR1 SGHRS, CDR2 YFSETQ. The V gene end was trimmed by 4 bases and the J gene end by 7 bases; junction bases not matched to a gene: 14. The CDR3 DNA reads TGCGCCAGCAGCCCCTCCCCCGACAGGGTCAAAAATGAGCAGTTCTTC. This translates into CASSPSPDRVKNEQFF.

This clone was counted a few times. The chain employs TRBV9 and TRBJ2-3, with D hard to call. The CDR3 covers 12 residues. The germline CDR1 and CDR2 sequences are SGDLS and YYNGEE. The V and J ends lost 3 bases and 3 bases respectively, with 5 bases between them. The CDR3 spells CASSASTDTQYF. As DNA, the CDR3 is TGTGCCAGCAGCGCCTCTACAGATACGCAGTATTTT.

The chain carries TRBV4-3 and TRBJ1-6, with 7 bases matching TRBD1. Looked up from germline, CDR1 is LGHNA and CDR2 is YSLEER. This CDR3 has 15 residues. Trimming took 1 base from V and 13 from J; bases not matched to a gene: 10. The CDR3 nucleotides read TGCGCCAGCAGCCAAGGGGCAGACAGGGTTACGCCCCTCCACTTT. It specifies CASSQGADRVTPLHF.

DNA for the CDR3: TGTGCCAGCAGTGAAGCGCTTCACGCTCGGGAGACCCAGTACTTC. It encodes CASSEALHARETQYF. The chain joins TRBV2 to TRBJ2-5; D unclear. CDR1 and CDR2 (germline): SNHLY, FYNNEI. Trimming stripped 0 bases from V and 5 bases from J, with 13 bases between. The CDR3 totals 15 residues.

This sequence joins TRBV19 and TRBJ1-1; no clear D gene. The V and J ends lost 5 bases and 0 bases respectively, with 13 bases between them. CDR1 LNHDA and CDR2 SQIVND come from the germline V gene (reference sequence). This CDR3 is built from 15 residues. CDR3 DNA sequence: TGTGCCAGTAGTCCCCGTACAGTGTTGAACACTGAAGCTTTCTTT. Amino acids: CASSPRTVLNTEAFF.

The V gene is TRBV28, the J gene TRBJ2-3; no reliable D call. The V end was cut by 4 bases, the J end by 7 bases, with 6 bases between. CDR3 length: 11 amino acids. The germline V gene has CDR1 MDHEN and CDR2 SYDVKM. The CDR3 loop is CASSSTYTQYF. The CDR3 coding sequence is TGTGCCAGCAGTTCGACTTATACGCAGTATTTT.

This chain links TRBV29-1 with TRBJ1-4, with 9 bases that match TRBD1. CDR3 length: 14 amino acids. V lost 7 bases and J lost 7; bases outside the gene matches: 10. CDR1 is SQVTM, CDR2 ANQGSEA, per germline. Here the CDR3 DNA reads TGCAGCGCATCCAACCGGGACAGGGCTGAAAAACTGTTTTTT. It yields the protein CSASNRDRAEKLFF.

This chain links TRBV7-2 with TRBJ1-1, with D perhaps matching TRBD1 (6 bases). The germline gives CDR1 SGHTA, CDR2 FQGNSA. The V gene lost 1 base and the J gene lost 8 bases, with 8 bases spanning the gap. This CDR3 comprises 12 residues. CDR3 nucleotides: TGTGCCAGCAGCTTAGGGACAGTAGAAGCTTTCTTT. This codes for CASSLGTVEAFF.